This T cell receptor beta chain was retrieved from a study of blood T cell repertoires in COVID-19. Looking at the study overall: Acute and convalescent COVID-19 samples came from the United States, Italy and Spain. In each case, the material was cDNA or gDNA derived from T cells, B-cell-depleted T cells, or PBMCs.

The protocol was immunoSEQ multiplex PCR, while the TCRdb copy is restricted to in-frame clones and leaves out a portion. The table shows nearly 80,000 clones, with over 80% occurring only once. Trimming pared 0 bases from V and 10 bases from J, leaving 12 bases between. The germline V gene has CDR1 LGHNA and CDR2 YSLEER. The CDR3 spans 13 residues. The sample was peripheral blood. The receptor was derived from a man between 60 and 75 years old with active or convalescent COVID-19. The V and J genes are TRBV4-3 and TRBJ1-1; tentatively, D is TRBD1 (5 bases). CDR3 bases: TGCGCCAGCAGCCAAGACAGGGTAGGTGTAGCTTTCTTT. Protein: CASSQDRVGVAFF.